This paragraph reports one T cell receptor (beta chain). Trimming took off 7 bases at V and 5 bases at J, with 12 bases between the two ends. CDR1 is SNHLY, CDR2 FYNNEI, per germline. The CDR3 has 13 residues. This sample was included in a study of blood T cell repertoires in COVID-19. The data were produced by immunoSEQ multiplex PCR, yet TCRdb's version contains in-frame clones alone and is incomplete. The data contain about 100,000 clones, approximately 90% of them singletons. Material for sequencing was peripheral blood. This clonotype originated in a woman aged 45 to 65 with COVID-19, enrolled during active disease. V usage is TRBV2 and J usage is TRBJ2-4; D is perhaps TRBD1 (6 bases). CDR3 nucleotide sequence: TGTGCCAGCAACCGGGACACCGAAAACATTCAGTACTTC. Translation: CASNRDTENIQYF. The variable domain in full, with the rest retrieved from reference TRBV2 and TRBJ2-4, is EPEVTQTPSHQVTQMGQEVILRCVPISNHLYFYWYRQILGQKVEFLVSFYNNEISEKSEIFDDQFSVERPDGSNFTLKIRSTKLEDSAMYFCASNRDTENIQYFGAGTRLSVL.